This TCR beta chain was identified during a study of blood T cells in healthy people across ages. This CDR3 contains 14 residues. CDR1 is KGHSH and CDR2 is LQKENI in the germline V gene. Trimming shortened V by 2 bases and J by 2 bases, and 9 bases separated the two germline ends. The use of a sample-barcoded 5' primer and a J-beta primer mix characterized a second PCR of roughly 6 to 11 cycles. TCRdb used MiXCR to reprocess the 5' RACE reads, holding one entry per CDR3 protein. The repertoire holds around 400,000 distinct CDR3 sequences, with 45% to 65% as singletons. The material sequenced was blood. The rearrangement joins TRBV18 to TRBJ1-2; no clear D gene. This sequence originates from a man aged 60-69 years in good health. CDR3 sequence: CASSPEGRNYGYTF. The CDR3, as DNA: TGTGCCAGCTCACCAGAAGGCCGGAACTATGGCTACACCTTC.